This T cell receptor beta chain was documented in a study of blood T cell repertoires in COVID-19. Study-level information: Nucleic acid was either cDNA or gDNA, and it came from T cells, B-cell-depleted T cells, or PBMCs.

In the study's own analysis: Nucleated cell number was recorded as an estimate derived from reference gene primer amplification. The table came from immunoSEQ multiplex PCR; TCRdb's copy has only in-frame clones and leaves some out. V, J and clone size were drawn from that table, and D and trimming were deduced from the DNA. The sample lists around 130,000 clones, 77% occurring once. The CDR3 runs to 14 residues. V lost 1 base and J 6 bases, leaving 10 bases between the germline ends. CDR1 and CDR2 (germline): LGHDT, YNNKEL (reference sequence). The rearrangement uses TRBV3-1 (or the pseudogene TRBV3-2) and TRBJ1-5; D ambiguous. The sequence came from a man at least 80 years old with acute or convalescent COVID-19. Sequences were obtained from peripheral blood. Here the CDR3 reads CASSQGGVGQPQHF. The CDR3 coding sequence is TGTGCCAGCAGCCAAGGCGGGGTGGGTCAGCCCCAGCATTTT.